What follows are 2 T cell receptor beta chains derived from one specimen sequenced in a study of T cells in Graves' hyperthyroidism and ophthalmopathy. The TCR beta CDR3 regions underwent amplification using RNA transcripts as the source. The HTBI primer set was used in a first-round RT-PCR of the TCR CDR3. TCRdb processed the multiplex PCR reads anew with MiXCR; each CDR3 protein has one entry. Of hundreds of thousands of distinct CDR3 sequences listed, 13% are singletons. Sequencing was carried out using blood. Receptors originate from a woman between 18 and 29 years old with Graves' hyperthyroidism.

This clonotype was recorded at least ten times. The J gene is TRBJ2-3, the V gene TRBV20-1, with no clear D. V lost 3 bases and J 0 bases, leaving 10 bases between the germline ends. The CDR3 totals 14 residues. Germline assignment: CDR1 DFQATT and CDR2 SNEGSKA (reference sequence). The CDR3 region is CSASPRSSTDTQYF. The CDR3 nucleotides read TGCAGTGCTAGCCCGCGTTCTAGCACAGATACGCAGTATTTT.

This clonotype has ten or more counts. The chain links TRBV11-2 to TRBJ2-3; D is unclear. Looked up from germline, CDR1 is SGHAT and CDR2 is FQNNGV. The V gene lost 5 bases and the J gene lost 5 bases, with 20 bases spanning the gap. This CDR3 spans 16 amino acids. In DNA, the CDR3 is TGTGCCAGCAGCCCCACCTCGGTATGGCCCCGAGATACGCAGTATTTT. It yields the protein CASSPTSVWPRDTQYF.